Shown below are 21 T cell receptor beta chains from a single sample sequenced in a study of neurological immune-mediated disorders (dated by TCRdb to 2018 to 2020). The library was prepared using 5' RACE. Reads for this sample came from an Illumina HiSeq 2500. In-frame beta chains were kept once TCRdb had trimmed the public reads at Q25 with fastp and called clones with MiXCR. Each record represents a unique CDR3 protein, reported with the most common genes and DNA among its rows. This sample gives 55,000 to 60,000 distinct CDR3 sequences in total; around 3.5% of them show up just once. Approximately 3.1% of the sample is taken by the ten largest. Sequenced input: PBMCs. These receptors came from a woman aged 25-40 years with multiple sclerosis.

A few counts support this clonotype. A much larger clone differs from this one at a single base, so this may be a read error. The chain is built from TRBV14 and TRBJ2-5; D is ambiguous. Germline CDR1 and CDR2: SGHDN and FVKESK. The CDR3 length is 12 residues. Trimming took off 5 bases at V and 2 bases at J, with 6 bases between the two ends. This chain's CDR3 is CASSKRQETQYF. The CDR3 DNA follows: TGTGCCAGCAGCAAACGACAAGAGACCCAGTACTTC.

Many counts were recorded for this clonotype. J is TRBJ1-5 and V is TRBV5-1; no clear D. The V end lost 0 bases, the J end lost 1 base, and 8 bases lay between the germline ends. The CDR3 totals 15 residues. Germline-derived CDR1 and CDR2 are SGHRS and YFSETQ. The CDR3 sequence: CASSLGEKSNQPQHF. The CDR3 DNA reads TGCGCCAGCAGCTTGGGGGAAAAGAGCAATCAGCCCCAGCATTTT.

This clonotype was seen at least ten times. V is TRBV20-1 and J is TRBJ2-1, with 8 bases aligning to TRBD2. The CDR3 consists of 15 residues. Trimming removed 4 bases from V and 0 bases from J; junction bases left unmatched: 5. Germline loops: CDR1 DFQATT, CDR2 SNEGSKA (reference sequence). The CDR3 region has the DNA TGCAGTGCTAAAGCCGGGAGGGGCTCCTACAATGAGCAGTTCTTC. Translating it yields CSAKAGRGSYNEQFF.

This clonotype was counted at least ten times. The chain couples TRBV12-3 or TRBV12-4 to TRBJ2-7; 11 bases map to TRBD2. The CDR3 length is 15 residues. V shed 6 bases, J shed 2 bases, and the junction held 6 bases outside the gene matches. The CDR3 nucleotides are TGTGCCAGCAGGGGAGGGACTAGCGGAACCTACGAGCAGTACTTC. This gives the protein CASRGGTSGTYEQYF.

This clonotype was recorded a few times. The chain carries TRBV7-9 and TRBJ2-3, with TRBD2 matching 11 bases. J was trimmed by 4 bases and V by 9 bases; bases with no gene match: 6. Germline-derived CDR1 and CDR2 are SEHNR and FQNEAQ (reference sequence). The CDR3 totals 14 residues. CDR3 in DNA: TGTGCCAGATCACTAGCGGGGGCCCCAGATACGCAGTATTTT. Translated: CARSLAGAPDTQYF.

This clonotype appeared a few times. Sequence at one end of the junction differs from germline and may be a read error. The chain links TRBV7-2 to TRBJ1-5; D is ambiguous. The CDR3 contains 15 residues. Germline CDR1 and CDR2: SGHTA and FQGNSA. Here the CDR3 reads CASSPKWQSNQPQNF. CDR3 nucleotide sequence: TGTGCCAGCAGCCCCAAGTGGCAGAGCAATCAGCCCCAGAATTTT.

This clonotype was picked up many times. The rearrangement uses TRBV5-1 and TRBJ2-5; no clear D. V was shortened by 1 base and J by 2 bases, with 6 bases between the two germline ends. CDR1 is SGHRS and CDR2 is YFSETQ in the germline V gene. The CDR3 has 13 residues. CDR3 coding DNA: TGCGCCAGCAGCTTGCCAGGTCAAGAGACCCAGTACTTC. This sequence encodes CASSLPGQETQYF. The full variable domain, completed using reference TRBV5-1 and TRBJ2-5, is KAGVTQTPRYLIKTRGQQVTLSCSPISGHRSVSWYQQTPGQGLQFLFEYFSETQRNKGNFPGRFSGRQFSNSRSEMNVSTLELGDSALYLCASSLPGQETQYFGPGTRLLVL.

This clonotype appeared many times. The chain employs TRBV5-1 and TRBJ2-7; 8 nucleotides line up with TRBD2. Trimming cost V 4 bases and J 4 bases; bases outside gene matches: 10. CDR3 length: 15 residues. From germline, CDR1 is SGHRS and CDR2 YFSETQ. Written as DNA, the CDR3 is TGCGCCAGCAGCGAAATTAGCGGGGCGGAGTACGAGCAGTACTTC. Its translation is CASSEISGAEYEQYF.

This clonotype appeared many times. The J gene is TRBJ2-4, the V gene TRBV10-3; TRBD2 matches 7 bases. V gave up 0 bases and J gave up 7 bases; unmatched junction bases: 3. The CDR3 is 14 residues long. The germline V gene has CDR1 ENHRY and CDR2 SYGVKD. In nucleotides, the CDR3 is TGTGCCATCAGTGAGTCGAGCGGGGTCAACATTCAGTACTTC. It codes for CAISESSGVNIQYF.

This clonotype came up many times. The chain couples TRBV5-6 to TRBJ2-2, with TRBD1 identical over 8 bases. Trimming cost V 1 base and J 2 bases; bases outside gene matches: 7. The CDR3 has 17 residues. In germline, CDR1 is SGHDT, CDR2 YYEEEE. Here the CDR3 DNA reads TGTGCCAGCAGCTTGACCGGGGACAGGTTAAACACCGGGGAGCTGTTTTTT. Protein product: CASSLTGDRLNTGELFF. Based on the CDR3 plus reference TRBV5-6 and TRBJ2-2, the full variable domain is DAGVTQSPTHLIKTRGQQVTLRCSPKSGHDTVSWYQQALGQGPQFIFQYYEEEERQRGNFPDRFSGHQFPNYSSELNVNALLLGDSALYLCASSLTGDRLNTGELFFGEGSRLTVL.

This clonotype has ten or more counts. The chain joins TRBV27 to TRBJ2-7; 11 bases are shared with TRBD1. The J segment lost 7 bases and the V segment lost 3 bases, leaving 11 bases of the junction unmatched. The CDR3 runs 16 residues. Germline-derived CDR1 and CDR2 are MNHEY and SMNVEV (reference sequence). The CDR3 nucleotides read TGTGCCAGCAGTTTCCGTGGGACAGGGGGAGATGGGGAGCAGTACTTC. Its translation: CASSFRGTGGDGEQYF.

This clonotype was detected ten times or more. J is TRBJ1-2 and V is TRBV12-3 or TRBV12-4; 9 nucleotides align to TRBD1. The trim removed 3 bases at V and 4 bases at J, leaving 9 bases unmatched. CDR3 length: 16 amino acids. The DNA for the CDR3 is TGTGCCAGCAGTTTGAGAGGACAGGGGCTAGGCTATGGCTACACCTTC. Its translation: CASSLRGQGLGYGYTF.

Turning to this clonotype: Compared with germline, one end of the junction differs, possibly owing to a read error. The chain has TRBV7-2 and TRBJ1-3; no definite D call. CDR1 and CDR2 (germline): SGHTA, FQGNSA. The CDR3 extends over 15 amino acids. DNA of the CDR3: TGTGCCAGCAGCTTAGAGAGAAAGACTGGAAAAACCATATATTTT. Residues: CASSLERKTGKTIYF.

This clonotype came up many times. The chain links TRBV27 to TRBJ1-6; D is ambiguous. V dropped 3 bases and J dropped 7 bases, with 10 bases sitting between them. The CDR3 sequence is 14 residues long. Germline V CDR1 and CDR2: MNHEY, SMNVEV (reference sequence). CDR3 sequence (DNA): TGTGCCAGCAGTTTCCGACGGGAGAATTCACCCCTCCACTTT. Protein sequence: CASSFRRENSPLHF.

This clonotype was recorded at least ten times. In DNA form, the CDR3 reads TGTGCCAGCCAAAGCGGCAGGGGCCGAACTGAAGCTTTCTTT. The encoded protein is CASQSGRGRTEAFF. This chain joins TRBV6-1 and TRBJ1-1, with D possibly being TRBD1 (6 bases). Per the germline V gene, CDR1 is MNHNS and CDR2 is SASEGT. V gave up 8 bases and J gave up 5 bases, with 18 bases separating them. This CDR3 comprises 14 residues.

In its sample, this clonotype was seen many times. This chain links TRBV20-1 with TRBJ2-1, with 14 nucleotides matching TRBD2. Germline loops: CDR1 DFQATT, CDR2 SNEGSKA (reference sequence). This CDR3 has 16 amino acids. Trimming took 0 bases from V and 6 from J; bases not matched to a gene: 4. CDR3 residues: CSARDRTSGRTNEQFF. Here the CDR3 DNA reads TGCAGTGCTAGAGATCGGACTAGCGGGAGGACCAATGAGCAGTTCTTC.

Comments on this clonotype: A read error may explain this, as a much larger clone is one base away. V gene TRBV20-1 combines with J gene TRBJ2-2; the D gene could be TRBD1 or TRBD2 (7 bases each). V shed 5 bases and J shed 0 bases, with 16 bases lying between them. Per the germline V gene, CDR1 is DFQATT and CDR2 is SNEGSKA (reference sequence). The CDR3 loop spans 16 amino acids. Written as DNA, the CDR3 is TGCAGTGCTGGGAGGGGGCCTGCCACGAACACCGGGGAGCTGTTTTTT. Encoded protein: CSAGRGPATNTGELFF.

The sample holds many counts of this clonotype. V is TRBV7-2 and J is TRBJ2-3; 12 nucleotides match TRBD2. Germline V lookup: CDR1 SGHTA, CDR2 FQGNSA. This CDR3 has 17 residues. After removal of 5 bases from V and 5 bases from J, the junction contained 11 bases not matched to a gene. The CDR3 sequence: CASSKGPSGGAQDTQYF. The CDR3 DNA reads as TGTGCCAGCAGCAAAGGACCTAGCGGGGGGGCACAAGATACGCAGTATTTT.

In this sample, this clonotype turned up many times. This sequence joins TRBV4-1 and TRBJ2-2; TRBD2 matches 8 bases. Germline CDR1 reads MGHRA; CDR2 reads YSYEKL. This CDR3 is built from 18 residues. Germline trimming cut 2 bases from V and 0 bases from J; bases unmatched to any gene: 8. The CDR3, as DNA: TGCGCCAGCAGCCAACTTCGAGGGGGACTAGCGAACACCGGGGAGCTGTTTTTT. It is translated as CASSQLRGGLANTGELFF.

This clonotype was seen repeatedly, ten times or more. This chain links TRBV12-3 or TRBV12-4 with TRBJ1-6, with 7 bases identical to TRBD1. There are 16 residues in the CDR3. After removal of 5 bases from V and 8 bases from J, the junction contained 12 bases not matched to a gene. CDR3 sequence: CASSPRDRAGDSPLHF. The CDR3 coding sequence is TGTGCCAGCAGTCCTCGCGACAGGGCGGGAGATTCACCCCTCCACTTT.

This clonotype was observed many times. V and J are TRBV5-1 and TRBJ2-7; 8 bases agree with TRBD2. The CDR3 contains 17 residues. V shed 3 bases and J 0 bases; nucleotides not matched to a gene: 11. The germline V gene has CDR1 SGHRS and CDR2 YFSETQ. The CDR3 reads CASSSGGRSGSSYEQYF. The CDR3 coding sequence is TGCGCCAGCAGCTCGGGAGGGAGGAGCGGGAGCTCCTACGAGCAGTACTTC. Together with reference TRBV5-1 and TRBJ2-7, the CDR3 gives the full variable domain: KAGVTQTPRYLIKTRGQQVTLSCSPISGHRSVSWYQQTPGQGLQFLFEYFSETQRNKGNFPGRFSGRQFSNSRSEMNVSTLELGDSALYLCASSSGGRSGSSYEQYFGPGTRLTVT.